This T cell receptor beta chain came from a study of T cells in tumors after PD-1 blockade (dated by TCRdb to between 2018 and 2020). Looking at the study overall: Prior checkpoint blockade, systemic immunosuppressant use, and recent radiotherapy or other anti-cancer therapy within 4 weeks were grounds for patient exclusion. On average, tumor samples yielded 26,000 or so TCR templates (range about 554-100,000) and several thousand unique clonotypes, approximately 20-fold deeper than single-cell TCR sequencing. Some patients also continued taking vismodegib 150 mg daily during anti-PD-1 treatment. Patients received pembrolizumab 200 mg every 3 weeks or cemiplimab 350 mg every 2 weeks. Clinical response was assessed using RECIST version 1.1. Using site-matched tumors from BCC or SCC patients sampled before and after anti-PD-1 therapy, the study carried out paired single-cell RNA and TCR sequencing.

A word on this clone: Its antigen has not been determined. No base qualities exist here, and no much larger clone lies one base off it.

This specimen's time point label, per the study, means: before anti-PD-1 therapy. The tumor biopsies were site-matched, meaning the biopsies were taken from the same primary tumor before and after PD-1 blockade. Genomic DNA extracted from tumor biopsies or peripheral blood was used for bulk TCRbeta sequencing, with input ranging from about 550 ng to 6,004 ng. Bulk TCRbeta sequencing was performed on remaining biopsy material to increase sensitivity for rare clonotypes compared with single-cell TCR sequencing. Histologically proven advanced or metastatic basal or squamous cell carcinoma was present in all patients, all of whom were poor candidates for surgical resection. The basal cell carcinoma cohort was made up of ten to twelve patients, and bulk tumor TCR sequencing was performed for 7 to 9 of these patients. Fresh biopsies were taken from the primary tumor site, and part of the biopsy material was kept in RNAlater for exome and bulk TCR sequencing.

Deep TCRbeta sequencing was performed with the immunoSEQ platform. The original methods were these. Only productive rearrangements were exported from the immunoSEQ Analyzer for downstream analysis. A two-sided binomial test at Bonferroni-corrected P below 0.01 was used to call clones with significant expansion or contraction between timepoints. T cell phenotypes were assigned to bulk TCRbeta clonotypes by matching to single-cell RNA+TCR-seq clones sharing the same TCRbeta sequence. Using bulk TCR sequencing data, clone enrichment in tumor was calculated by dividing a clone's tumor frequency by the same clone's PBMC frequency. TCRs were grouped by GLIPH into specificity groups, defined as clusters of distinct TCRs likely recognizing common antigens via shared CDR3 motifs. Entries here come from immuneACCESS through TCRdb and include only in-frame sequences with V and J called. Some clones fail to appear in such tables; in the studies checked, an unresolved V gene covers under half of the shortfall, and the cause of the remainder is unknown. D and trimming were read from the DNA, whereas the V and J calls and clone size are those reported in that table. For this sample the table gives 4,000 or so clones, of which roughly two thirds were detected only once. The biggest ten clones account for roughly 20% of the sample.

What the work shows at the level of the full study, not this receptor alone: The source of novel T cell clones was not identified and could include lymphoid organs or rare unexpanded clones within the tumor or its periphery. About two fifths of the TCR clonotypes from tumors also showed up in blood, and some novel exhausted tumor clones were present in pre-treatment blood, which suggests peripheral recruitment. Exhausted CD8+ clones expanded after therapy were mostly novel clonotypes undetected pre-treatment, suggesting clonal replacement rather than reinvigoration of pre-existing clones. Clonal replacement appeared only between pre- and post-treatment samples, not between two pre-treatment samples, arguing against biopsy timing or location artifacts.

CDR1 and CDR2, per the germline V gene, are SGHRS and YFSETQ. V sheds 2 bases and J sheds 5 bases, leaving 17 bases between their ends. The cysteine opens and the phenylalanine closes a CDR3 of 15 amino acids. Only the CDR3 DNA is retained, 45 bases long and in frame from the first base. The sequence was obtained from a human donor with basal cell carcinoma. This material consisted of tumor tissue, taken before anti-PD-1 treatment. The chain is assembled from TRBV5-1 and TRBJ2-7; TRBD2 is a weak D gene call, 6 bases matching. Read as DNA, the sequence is TGCGCCAGCAGCTTAAATGCGCGCGGGGCCAACGAGCAGTACTTC. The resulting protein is CASSLNARGANEQYF.